These T cell receptor beta chains were read from a single sample in a study of blood T cell repertoires in COVID-19. The repertoire was sequenced with immunoSEQ multiplex PCR; TCRdb's copy has only in-frame clones and lacks some. The sample lists approximately 110,000 clones; 90% to 95% were seen once. Sequencing was done on a sample of peripheral blood. The receptor set was obtained from a man between 45 and 60 years old with COVID-19, enrolled during active disease. Both conserved end residues are part of each CDR3. The order of the fields is CDR3 DNA, CDR3 protein, J gene, D gene, V gene, clone size. D genes are given only for firm matches. Rows give clone size only sometimes, using once, few, many, or a class for an expanded clone.

TGTGCCAGCAGCTCGGGACAGGGAAATTCACCCCTCCACTTT	CASSSGQGNSPLHF	TRBJ1-6	TRBD1	TRBV9	once
TGCGCCAGCACGCCCAGGCGGGACAGGGTAAACACCGGGGAGCTGTTTTTT	CASTPRRDRVNTGELFF	TRBJ2-2	TRBD1	TRBV5-1	NA
TGTGCCAGCAGTACCCAACTGACAGGCAGCGGGAACTACGAGCAGTACTTC	CASSTQLTGSGNYEQYF	TRBJ2-7	NA	TRBV28	NA
TGTGCCAGCAGTTTAGTTAGGAGCACCGGGGAGCTGTTTTTT	CASSLVRSTGELFF	TRBJ2-2	NA	TRBV27	NA
TGTGCCAGCAGTGAACTGATCCAGGGGAACAATTCACCCCTCCACTTT	CASSELIQGNNSPLHF	TRBJ1-6	NA	TRBV28	NA
TGTGCCAGTAGGCCGATGGACAGGGGAAATCACGAGCAGTACTTC	CASRPMDRGNHEQYF	TRBJ2-7	TRBD1	TRBV19	once
TGTGCCAGCAGTTACGAAGGGGGTGCCTACGAGCAGTACTTC	CASSYEGGAYEQYF	TRBJ2-7	NA	TRBV6-2/TRBV6-3	NA
TGTGCCAGCAGCCCATTAGCTACCGGGACACTTAGGCGAAACACCATATATTTT	CASSPLATGTLRRNTIYF	TRBJ1-3	NA	TRBV11-2	NA
TGTGCCAGCAGCTTATACTCTGGAAACACCATATATTTT	CASSLYSGNTIYF	TRBJ1-3	NA	TRBV11-2	NA
TGTGCCAGCAGCTTAGGTAGCGGGGCAGATACGCAGTATTTT	CASSLGSGADTQYF	TRBJ2-3	TRBD2	TRBV7-2	NA
TGTGCTAGTGGTCTTGGGACAGCAGCCAATGAGCAGTTCTTC	CASGLGTAANEQFF	TRBJ2-1	TRBD1	TRBV12-5	NA
TGCAGTGCTAGTGGGACTAGCGGGAGTTTGGATGAGCAGTTCTTC	CSASGTSGSLDEQFF	TRBJ2-1	TRBD2	TRBV20-1	NA
TGTGCCACCAGCAGGCAGAAATTCTACAATGAGCAGTTCTTC	CATSRQKFYNEQFF	TRBJ2-1	NA	TRBV15	NA
TGCAGCGCCGGACAGGGGGCTAGTTACGAGCAGTACTTC	CSAGQGASYEQYF	TRBJ2-7	TRBD1	TRBV29-1	NA
TGCGCCAGCAGTCAAGTGGGGCGAAAATCCTACGAGCAGTACTTC	CASSQVGRKSYEQYF	TRBJ2-7	NA	TRBV23-1	once
TGTGCCAGCAGTTCCTTAGCGGGAGGGCCCGGCAATGAGCAGTTCTTC	CASSSLAGGPGNEQFF	TRBJ2-1	TRBD2	TRBV6-6	NA
TGTGCCAGTAAGATCTCTGGACAGGGGAATGGAGAGACCCAGTACTTC	CASKISGQGNGETQYF	TRBJ2-5	TRBD1	TRBV19	NA
TGCAGCGTTCCCACCGACAGTTCTAATGAAAAACTGTTTTTT	CSVPTDSSNEKLFF	TRBJ1-4	NA	TRBV29-1	NA
TGTGCCTGGAGTGGACAAGCGGACGAGCAGTACTTC	CAWSGQADEQYF	TRBJ2-7	NA	TRBV30	few
TGCGCCAGCAGCCAAGATCGGGGGTACAATGAGCAGTTCTTC	CASSQDRGYNEQFF	TRBJ2-1	NA	TRBV4-3	NA
TGTGCCAGCAGCTTAGACAGGGATCAGCCCCAGCATTTT	CASSLDRDQPQHF	TRBJ1-5	NA	TRBV11-1	NA
TGTGCCAGCAGCGTAGGAGGCCAGGGGAATGAAAAACTGTTTTTT	CASSVGGQGNEKLFF	TRBJ1-4	NA	TRBV9	few
TGTGCCACCAGTCGCAGGCCTCCTTTGGCGGGCTACACCTTC	CATSRRPPLAGYTF	TRBJ1-2	NA	TRBV15	NA
TGTGCCAGCAGCCTACTAGATACGCAGTATTTT	CASSLLDTQYF	TRBJ2-3	NA	TRBV13	NA
TGTGCCAGCAGCCGACAGGGGGAAGAAAAACTGTTTTTT	CASSRQGEEKLFF	TRBJ1-4	TRBD1	TRBV4-2	NA
TGTGCCAGCAGCCTAGTGTTCGCAGATACGCAGTATTTT	CASSLVFADTQYF	TRBJ2-3	NA	TRBV6-5	NA
TGCAGCGTTGTGGGACTAGCGGGAGCGGATACGCAGTATTTT	CSVVGLAGADTQYF	TRBJ2-3	TRBD2	TRBV29-1	NA
TGCGCCAGCAGCATATCAGGGTCCACCGGGGAGCTGTTTTTT	CASSISGSTGELFF	TRBJ2-2	NA	TRBV5-1	NA
TGTGCCAGCGAAGGCGACAGGCACGAGCAGTACTTC	CASEGDRHEQYF	TRBJ2-7	NA	TRBV6-6	NA
TGTGCCAGCAGCTCAGCGGGAAACACCATATATTTT	CASSSAGNTIYF	TRBJ1-3	NA	TRBV11-2	NA
TGTGCCAGCAGCCAAGTAAGTCGCGCGGGAGGGAATGAGCAGTTCTTC	CASSQVSRAGGNEQFF	TRBJ2-1	TRBD2	TRBV3-1/TRBV3-2	NA
TGTGCCAGCAGTGACTCACACCTTTCCCCCTATGGCTACACCTTC	CASSDSHLSPYGYTF	TRBJ1-2	NA	TRBV2	NA
TGTGCCAGCGCGACCTTTCAGGGAATCCTCTACGAGCAGTACTTC	CASATFQGILYEQYF	TRBJ2-7	NA	TRBV5-5	NA
TGTGCCATCAGTGCGGGACAGGGGGATTATAGCTACACCTTC	CAISAGQGDYSYTF	TRBJ1-2	TRBD1	TRBV10-3	NA
TGTGCCAGCAGTTACCCGGCGGCTAGCACAGATACGCAGTATTTT	CASSYPAASTDTQYF	TRBJ2-3	NA	TRBV6-6	NA
TGTGCCAGCAGTTTTGCAGGCGAGACCCAGTACTTC	CASSFAGETQYF	TRBJ2-5	NA	TRBV6-2/TRBV6-3	NA
TGCGCCAGCAGCCAGGGGACTAGCGGGACCTACACAGATACGCAGTATTTT	CASSQGTSGTYTDTQYF	TRBJ2-3	TRBD2	TRBV4-1	once
TGCGCCAGCAGCCCCCGTGGGTCAGGGGGCTTCTCCTACAATGAGCAGTTCTTC	CASSPRGSGGFSYNEQFF	TRBJ2-1	TRBD1	TRBV5-1	NA
TGCAGCGTTGATCCCCCAGGGGCTTTCTACAATGAGCAGTTCTTC	CSVDPPGAFYNEQFF	TRBJ2-1	NA	TRBV29-1	NA
TGTGCCAGCAGCTTAGGCAGGTCCACTGAAGCTTTCTTT	CASSLGRSTEAFF	TRBJ1-1	NA	TRBV11-2	once
TGTGCCAGTAGTCCAACCCTGGGACAGGGCGGTCACGAGCAGTACTTC	CASSPTLGQGGHEQYF	TRBJ2-7	TRBD1	TRBV19	NA
TGCAGCGCTCGACGACTAGCGGGAAGCGAGACCCAGTACTTC	CSARRLAGSETQYF	TRBJ2-5	TRBD2	TRBV29-1	NA
TGTGCCAGCAGTGAACAGGGGATGTATAATTCACCCCTCCACTTT	CASSEQGMYNSPLHF	TRBJ1-6	NA	TRBV2	NA
TGTGCCAGCAGCTTCGACAGCCAGTATGGCTACACCTTC	CASSFDSQYGYTF	TRBJ1-2	NA	TRBV7-9	NA
TGTGCCAGCAGCCAAGATTTGACTAGCGGGAGTTTCGAGCAGTACTTC	CASSQDLTSGSFEQYF	TRBJ2-7	TRBD2	TRBV4-2	NA
TGTGCCAGCAGCGTACAGGGGACCGACTCCTACAATGAGCAGTTCTTC	CASSVQGTDSYNEQFF	TRBJ2-1	NA	TRBV9	NA
TGTGCCAGCAGCTGGGGAGAGAACACCGGGGAGCTGTTTTTT	CASSWGENTGELFF	TRBJ2-2	NA	TRBV7-6	once
TGTGCCAGCAGCCCTCTAGCGGGGTCAGAGACCCAGTACTTC	CASSPLAGSETQYF	TRBJ2-5	TRBD2	TRBV6-6	NA